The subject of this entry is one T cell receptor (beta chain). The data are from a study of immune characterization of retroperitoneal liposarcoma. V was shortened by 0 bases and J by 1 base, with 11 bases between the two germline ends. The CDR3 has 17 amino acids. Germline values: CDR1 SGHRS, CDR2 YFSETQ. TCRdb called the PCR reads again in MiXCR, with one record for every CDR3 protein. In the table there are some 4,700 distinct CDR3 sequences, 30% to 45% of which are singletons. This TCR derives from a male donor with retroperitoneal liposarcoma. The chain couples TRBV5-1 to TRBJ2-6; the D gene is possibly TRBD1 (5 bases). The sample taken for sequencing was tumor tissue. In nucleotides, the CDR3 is TGCGCCAGCAGCTTGGGACAGTGGGGTTCTGGGGCCAACGTCCTGACTTTC. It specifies CASSLGQWGSGANVLTF.